Below, 12 T cell receptor beta chains from the same sample are listed, as sequenced in a study of cytomegalovirus exposure and HLA in healthy donors. PCR involved 60 Vbeta and 13 Jbeta primers. Method: immunoSEQ multiplex PCR; TCRdb's copy keeps in-frame clones and lacks some. The sample lists about 150,000 clones, 70% to 90% occurring once. Sequenced: PBMCs. The source is a male donor in good health and CMV-seronegative.

This chain connects TRBV11-3 to TRBJ2-6; 10 nucleotides agree with TRBD1. This CDR3 region has 17 residues. Germline CDR1 and CDR2: SGHNT and YENEEA. The V and J ends lost 1 base and 4 bases, in that order; junction bases with no gene match: 4. In nucleotides, the CDR3 is TGTGCCAGCAGCTTAGCGACAGGGGGCGCCGGGGCCAACGTCCTGACTTTC. It encodes CASSLATGGAGANVLTF.

The chain is built from TRBV4-2 and TRBJ2-5, with TRBD1 identical over 9 bases. CDR3 length: 16 amino acids. CDR1 and CDR2 from the germline V gene are LGHNA and YNFKEQ. V gave up 2 bases and J gave up 3 bases; unmatched junction bases: 7. The CDR3 spells CASSQTGTGYEETQYF. The CDR3 nucleotides read TGTGCCAGCAGCCAAACCGGGACAGGGTACGAAGAGACCCAGTACTTC.

CDR3 loop: CASSDSTTSGPGELFF. CDR3 DNA: TGTGCCAGCAGTGACTCGACGACTAGCGGCCCCGGGGAGCTGTTTTTT. The genes are TRBV6-4 and TRBJ2-2; 9 bases are shared with TRBD2. Trimming took 0 bases from V and 6 from J; bases not matched to a gene: 5. CDR1 MRHNA and CDR2 SNTAGT come from the germline V gene. The length of the CDR3 is 16 residues.

This sequence joins TRBV9 and TRBJ2-1, with 8 bases fitting TRBD2. The ends lost 3 bases at V and 6 bases at J; junction bases unmatched: 11. The germline gives CDR1 SGDLS, CDR2 YYNGEE. The CDR3 is 16 amino acids. The CDR3: CASSGGSVREANEQFF. For the CDR3, the DNA is TGTGCCAGCAGCGGGGGATCCGTGCGGGAGGCCAATGAGCAGTTCTTC.

This chain joins TRBV18 and TRBJ2-1, with a weak D call TRBD2 (6 bases). V lost 2 bases and J lost 2, with 16 bases in between. Per germline, CDR1 KGHSH and CDR2 LQKENI. This CDR3 comprises 17 residues. The CDR3 is CASSPKPGGSAYNEQFF. The CDR3 DNA follows: TGTGCCAGCTCACCAAAACCCGGAGGGAGCGCCTACAATGAGCAGTTCTTC. Variable domain in full (rest from reference TRBV18 and TRBJ2-1): NAGVMQNPRHLVRRRGQEARLRCSPMKGHSHVYWYRQLPEEGLKFMVYLQKENIIDESGMPKERFSAEFPKEGPSILRIQQVVRGDSAAYFCASSPKPGGSAYNEQFFGPGTRLTVL.

This chain's CDR3 is CASSPRTGVNYGYTF. The CDR3 DNA sequence: TGCGCCAGCAGCCCCCGGACAGGGGTGAACTATGGCTACACCTTC. The chain couples TRBV4-1 to TRBJ1-2, with 9 bases identical to TRBD1. Germline V CDR1 and CDR2: MGHRA, YSYEKL. J was trimmed by 2 bases and V by 4 bases; bases with no gene match: 5. The CDR3 has 15 amino acids.

V gene TRBV7-6 combines with J gene TRBJ2-5; D is possibly TRBD2 (6 bases). The CDR3 runs 17 residues. The V end was cut by 4 bases, the J end by 2 bases, with 20 bases between. CDR1 and CDR2 (germline): SGHVS, FNYEAQ. The CDR3 DNA reads TGTGCCAGCAGCTATAATAGCGGTGGAGGTGAACAAGAGACCCAGTACTTC. Its translation is CASSYNSGGGEQETQYF. Using reference TRBV7-6 and TRBJ2-5 for the parts outside the CDR3, the full variable domain is GAGVSQSPRYKVTKRGQDVALRCDPISGHVSLYWYRQALGQGPEFLTYFNYEAQQDKSGLPNDRFSAERPEGSISTLTIQRTEQRDSAMYRCASSYNSGGGEQETQYFGPGTRLLVL.

The CDR3: CASSPRGRDEKLFF. CDR3 coding DNA: TGTGCCAGCTCACCACGGGGGCGAGATGAAAAACTGTTTTTT. The genes are TRBV18 and TRBJ1-4; weak D call: TRBD1 (6 bases). Between the trimmed V and J ends, which lost 1 base and 6 bases, there was a span of 9 bases. Germline V lookup: CDR1 KGHSH, CDR2 LQKENI. The CDR3 loop spans 14 amino acids.

V gene TRBV7-9 combines with J gene TRBJ1-2; no reliable D call. The germline V and J ends were trimmed by 3 bases and 3 bases, with 11 bases remaining between them. Germline-derived CDR1 and CDR2 are SEHNR and FQNEAQ (reference sequence). The CDR3 runs 14 residues. CDR3 sequence reads: CASSFRGSDYGYTF. The CDR3 nucleotides read TGTGCCAGCAGCTTCCGAGGGAGCGACTATGGCTACACCTTC.

This chain joins TRBV6-6 and TRBJ2-3, with TRBD1 as a possible D gene (5 bases). The CDR3 is 16 amino acids. V dropped 0 bases and J dropped 1 base, with 11 bases sitting between them. The germline gives CDR1 MNHNY, CDR2 SVGAGI (reference sequence). CDR3 bases: TGTGCCAGCAGTTACTCGAGGTGGGGCCGCACAGATACGCAGTATTTT. Its translation is CASSYSRWGRTDTQYF.

The V and J genes are TRBV29-1 and TRBJ2-5; 13 bases align to TRBD2. With V trimmed by 7 bases and J by 5 bases, 10 bases remained unmatched. This CDR3 comprises 15 residues. The V gene's germline CDR1 is SQVTM and CDR2 ANQGSEA. The CDR3 here is CSAKTSGGAGETQYF. CDR3 nucleotide sequence: TGCAGCGCCAAAACTAGCGGGGGGGCAGGTGAGACCCAGTACTTC.

The chain carries TRBV5-6 and TRBJ2-6; perhaps TRBD1 as D (5 bases). Trimming shortened V by 1 base and J by 4 bases, and 9 bases separated the two germline ends. The CDR3 has 15 residues. Germline V gene lookup returns CDR1 SGHDT and CDR2 YYEEEE. CDR3 protein: CASSLRGTGANVLTF. The CDR3 region has the DNA TGTGCCAGCAGCTTGAGGGGAACCGGGGCCAACGTCCTGACTTTC.